The 4 T cell receptor beta chains listed next were all sequenced from one sample in a study of cytomegalovirus exposure and HLA in healthy donors. The primer mix had 60 Vbeta and 13 Jbeta primers. Measured with immunoSEQ multiplex PCR; TCRdb has only the in-frame clones, and not every one. The repertoire holds 97,000 or so clones, with over 65% as singletons. The sequenced sample consisted of PBMCs. These receptors all come from a man between 35 and 55 years old in good health and CMV-seronegative.

The CDR3, as DNA: TGCGCCAGCAGCAACCCACAGTTTGGAAACACCATATATTTT. Its protein is CASSNPQFGNTIYF. The J gene is TRBJ1-3, the V gene TRBV5-1; D gene uncertain. Trimming pared 4 bases from V and 3 bases from J, leaving 11 bases between. The CDR3 runs 14 residues. Germline V lookup: CDR1 SGHRS, CDR2 YFSETQ.

The CDR3: CASSRDRGLEQYF. Here the CDR3 DNA reads TGTGCCAGCAGCCGGGACAGGGGCCTCGAGCAGTACTTC. This sequence joins TRBV18 and TRBJ2-7, with 10 nucleotides matching TRBD1. From germline, CDR1 is KGHSH and CDR2 LQKENI. Losses at the gene ends were 8 bases for V and 6 bases for J; bases not matched to a gene: 7. The CDR3 covers 13 residues.

This chain links TRBV6-5 with TRBJ1-3, with TRBD1 matching 8 bases. V shed 6 bases and J 3 bases; nucleotides not matched to a gene: 7. The CDR3 consists of 15 residues. CDR1 MNHEY and CDR2 SVGAGI come from the germline V gene. CDR3 protein: CASRPTGGSGNTIYF. DNA for the CDR3: TGTGCCAGCAGGCCTACAGGGGGGAGTGGAAACACCATATATTTT.

This chain joins TRBV6-4 and TRBJ2-3; 10 bases are a match to TRBD1. V dropped 7 bases and J dropped 6; count of bases not matched to a gene: 10. The V gene's germline CDR1 is MRHNA and CDR2 SNTAGT. The CDR3 is 15 amino acids. CDR3 bases: TGTGCCAGCACGGCACCGGGACAGGGGTGGGATACGCAGTATTTT. It yields the protein CASTAPGQGWDTQYF.